Below are 21 T cell receptor beta chains sequenced from a single sample in a study of shared clonotypes between healthy human individuals. Only in-frame clones appear in the TCRdb table, and some are missing; sequencing was by immunoSEQ multiplex PCR. Among more than 2 million clones, just over 90% were seen once, and the ten largest hold more than 1.5%. Naive CD8 cells comprised CD45RO-negative, CCR7-positively selected cells, excluding terminally differentiated effector memory CD45RA+ cells. Sequences were obtained from naive CD8+ T cells from PBMCs. Receptors originate from a man younger than 35 in good health. Some clones in this sample may be carry-over from other donors' samples.

The chain carries TRBV5-6 and TRBJ2-3; D remains ambiguous. Per the germline V gene, CDR1 is SGHDT and CDR2 is YYEEEE. The CDR3 loop spans 15 amino acids. The ends were cut back, 0 bases at V and 1 base at J, with 9 bases in the middle. CDR3 sequence (DNA): TGTGCCAGCAGCTTGGCCCGTTATCGCACAGATACGCAGTATTTT. It translates to CASSLARYRTDTQYF.

The chain is built from TRBV7-9 and TRBJ2-5, with D possibly TRBD2 on 6 matching bases. V gave up 4 bases and J gave up 3 bases, with 9 bases separating them. The CDR3 has 13 amino acids. Germline loops: CDR1 SEHNR, CDR2 FQNEAQ (reference sequence). The CDR3 sequence: CASSSREKETQYF. The CDR3 DNA reads TGTGCCAGCAGCTCCCGGGAGAAAGAGACCCAGTACTTC. The variable domain in full, completed from reference TRBV7-9 and TRBJ2-5, reads DTGVSQNPRHKITKRGQNVTFRCDPISEHNRLYWYRQTLGQGPEFLTYFQNEAQLEKSRLLSDRFSAERPKGSFSTLEIQRTEQGDSAMYLCASSSREKETQYFGPGTRLLVL.

J is TRBJ2-1 and V is TRBV14; unclear D gene. Trimming shortened V by 3 bases and J by 0 bases, and 9 bases separated the two germline ends. The CDR3 sequence is 15 residues long. Germline CDR1 reads SGHDN; CDR2 reads FVKESK. In DNA, the CDR3 is TGTGCCAGCAGCCATTATAGAGACTCCTACAATGAGCAGTTCTTC. Protein product: CASSHYRDSYNEQFF.

V and J are TRBV6-6 and TRBJ2-1; 13 bases map to TRBD2. Germline V gene sequence: CDR1 MNHNY, CDR2 SVGAGI (reference sequence). This CDR3 has 15 residues. The ends lost 8 bases at V and 5 bases at J; junction bases unmatched: 6. For the CDR3, the DNA is TGTGCCAGCGGTCACGGGACTAGCGGGAACAATGAGCAGTTCTTC. This codes for CASGHGTSGNNEQFF.

The V and J genes are TRBV10-2 and TRBJ2-1, with no clear D. CDR1 WSHSY and CDR2 SAAADI come from the germline V gene. Trimming removed 2 bases from V and 2 bases from J, with 7 bases in between. There are 14 residues in the CDR3. The CDR3 reads CASSEISPYNEQFF. Here the CDR3 DNA reads TGCGCCAGCAGTGAGATTAGTCCCTACAATGAGCAGTTCTTC.

The J gene is TRBJ1-5, the V gene TRBV28; weak D call: TRBD1 (5 bases). CDR3 length equals 14 residues. The ends were cut back, 6 bases at V and 6 bases at J, with 15 bases in the middle. Germline loops: CDR1 MDHEN, CDR2 SYDVKM. The CDR3 region is CASSLGGGTQPQHF. The CDR3 region has the DNA TGTGCCAGCAGCCTCGGGGGAGGGACTCAGCCCCAGCATTTT.

This CDR3 is CASSQDGRTDTQYF. The CDR3 DNA is TGCGCCAGCAGCCAAGATGGGCGCACAGATACGCAGTATTTT. The genes are TRBV4-1 and TRBJ2-3; D unclear. The CDR3 covers 14 residues. Germline values: CDR1 MGHRA, CDR2 YSYEKL. Trimming pared 0 bases from V and 1 base from J, leaving 5 bases between.

V is TRBV5-1 and J is TRBJ1-2, with TRBD1 as a possible D gene (5 bases). V was clipped by 2 bases and J by 6 bases, with 11 bases between them. The CDR3 runs 13 residues. Germline V gene sequence: CDR1 SGHRS, CDR2 YFSETQ. For the CDR3, the DNA is TGCGCCAGCAGCTTTACAGGAGAGGATGGCTACACCTTC. This translates into CASSFTGEDGYTF.

The chain recombines TRBV28 with TRBJ1-3; TRBD1 matches at 8 bases. The CDR3 runs to 15 residues. Trimming at V came to 6 bases and at J to 1 base, leaving 5 bases not matched to a gene. Germline V gives CDR1 MDHEN, CDR2 SYDVKM. CDR3 bases: TGTGCCAGCAGCACTACAGGGGGGTCTGGAAACACCATATATTTT. This translates into CASSTTGGSGNTIYF. Complete variable domain (other parts from reference TRBV28 and TRBJ1-3): DVKVTQSSRYLVKRTGEKVFLECVQDMDHENMFWYRQDPGLGLRLIYFSYDVKMKEKGDIPEGYSVSREKKERFSLILESASTNQTSMYLCASSTTGGSGNTIYFGEGSWLTVV.

The rearrangement links TRBV6-6 to TRBJ2-3, with D unresolved. CDR1 is MNHNY, CDR2 SVGAGI, per germline (reference sequence). Trimming cost V 0 bases and J 2 bases, with 12 bases left between them. This CDR3 region has 16 residues. Written as DNA, the CDR3 is TGTGCCAGCAGTTACTCGCCAGACTTGTACACAGATACGCAGTATTTT. Protein sequence: CASSYSPDLYTDTQYF.

The chain links TRBV4-3 to TRBJ2-5; D may be TRBD1 (6 bases). This CDR3 has 14 residues. Trimming took 1 base from V and 4 from J, leaving 10 bases between them. Germline CDR1 LGHNA, CDR2 YSLEER. As DNA, the CDR3 is TGCGCCAGCAGCCAAGTCTGGGGGCGAGAGACCCAGTACTTC. Amino acids: CASSQVWGRETQYF.

The genes are TRBV29-1 and TRBJ2-4; no definite D call. The germline V and J ends were trimmed by 1 base and 0 bases, with 13 bases remaining between them. The CDR3 contains 16 residues. Per germline, CDR1 SQVTM and CDR2 ANQGSEA. The CDR3 bases are TGCAGCGTTGAAGCTTCGGGTCCACTAGCCAAAAACATTCAGTACTTC. Amino acids: CSVEASGPLAKNIQYF. Full variable domain (outside the CDR3, taken from reference TRBV29-1 and TRBJ2-4): SAVISQKPSRDICQRGTSLTIQCQVDSQVTMMFWYRQQPGQSLTLIATANQGSEATYESGFVIDKFPISRPNLTFSTLTVSNMSPEDSSIYLCSVEASGPLAKNIQYFGAGTRLSVL.

This chain uses TRBV27 with TRBJ2-7; D might be TRBD1 or TRBD2, each matching 5 bases. The germline V gene encodes CDR1 MNHEY and CDR2 SMNVEV (reference sequence). CDR3 length: 14 amino acids. V was trimmed by 10 bases and J by 2 bases, leaving 18 bases between them. CDR3 region: CATREDWGTYEQYF. CDR3 nucleotides: TGTGCCACTAGAGAGGACTGGGGGACCTACGAGCAGTACTTC.

Concerning this clone: Other DNA sequences from this sample encode an identical CDR3 as well. The chain uses TRBV6-6 and TRBJ2-1; TRBD2 agrees at 8 bases. Germline-derived CDR1 and CDR2 are MNHNY and SVGAGI (reference sequence). Trimming at V came to 0 bases and at J to 4 bases, leaving 2 bases not matched to a gene. CDR3 length equals 15 residues. The CDR3: CASSYSTSGYNEQFF. Written as DNA, the CDR3 is TGTGCCAGCAGTTACTCCACTAGCGGTTACAATGAGCAGTTCTTC.

This chain uses TRBV6-5 with TRBJ2-5; D assignment may be TRBD1 or TRBD2 (5 bases each). The germline CDR1 and CDR2 sequences are MNHEY and SVGAGI. Deletions cut 2 bases from V and 7 bases from J, with 14 bases between. The CDR3 has 14 amino acids. In nucleotides, the CDR3 is TGTGCCAGCAGTTACCCCTCTGACAGCGGGACCCAGTACTTC. Translation: CASSYPSDSGTQYF.

The chain is built from TRBV27 and TRBJ2-2, with D possibly TRBD2 on 5 matching bases. The CDR3 length is 14 residues. Looked up from germline, CDR1 is MNHEY and CDR2 is SMNVEV (reference sequence). The germline V and J ends were trimmed by 4 bases and 6 bases, with 12 bases remaining between them. For the CDR3, the DNA is TGTGCCAGCAGTTGGGGAGTTTCCCCCGGGGAGCTGTTTTTT. Amino acids: CASSWGVSPGELFF.

J is TRBJ2-5 and V is TRBV19; D unresolved. V was trimmed by 5 bases and J by 5 bases, leaving 12 bases between them. This CDR3 has 13 residues. In germline, CDR1 is LNHDA, CDR2 SQIVND (reference sequence). The CDR3 spells CASSWAGRETQYF. The CDR3, as DNA: TGTGCCAGTAGTTGGGCAGGCCGGGAGACCCAGTACTTC.

The V gene is TRBV25-1, the J gene TRBJ1-1; D is ambiguous. Per the germline V gene, CDR1 is MGHDK and CDR2 is SYGVNS. The CDR3 has 15 residues. Trimming took 2 bases from V and 4 from J, leaving 14 bases between them. CDR3: CASSEPHREGTEAFF. For the CDR3, the DNA is TGTGCCAGCAGTGAACCCCACCGGGAGGGCACTGAAGCTTTCTTT. Combining the CDR3 with reference TRBV25-1 and TRBJ1-1 gives the whole variable domain EADIYQTPRYLVIGTGKKITLECSQTMGHDKMYWYQQDPGMELHLIHYSYGVNSTEKGDLSSESTVSRIRTEHFPLTLESARPSHTSQYLCASSEPHREGTEAFFGQGTRLTVV.

Note on this clone: Other DNA sequences in the sample encode the same CDR3. The rearrangement joins TRBV27 to TRBJ2-4; D possibly corresponds to TRBD2 (6 bases). The CDR3 is made up of 15 amino acids. V shed 6 bases and J shed 1 base, with 13 bases lying between them. The V gene's germline CDR1 is MNHEY and CDR2 SMNVEV (reference sequence). CDR3 sequence reads: CASSFRGGAKNIQYF. CDR3 coding DNA: TGTGCCAGCAGCTTCCGAGGAGGGGCCAAAAACATTCAGTACTTC.

This clone was observed a single time. Additional DNA sequences in this sample encode the identical CDR3. V usage is TRBV7-9 and J usage is TRBJ2-7; D is unresolved. The V gene's germline CDR1 is SEHNR and CDR2 FQNEAQ (reference sequence). CDR3 length: 13 residues. V gave up 3 bases and J gave up 0 bases, with 6 bases separating them. CDR3 sequence (DNA): TGTGCCAGCAGCTTGGACGGCTCCTACGAGCAGTACTTC. Translated, it gives CASSLDGSYEQYF. The full variable domain, completed using reference TRBV7-9 and TRBJ2-7, is DTGVSQNPRHKITKRGQNVTFRCDPISEHNRLYWYRQTLGQGPEFLTYFQNEAQLEKSRLLSDRFSAERPKGSFSTLEIQRTEQGDSAMYLCASSLDGSYEQYFGPGTRLTVT.

In its sample, this clone was seen once. The J gene is TRBJ1-2, the V gene TRBV9; D remains unclear. The CDR3 runs 15 residues. The V end was cut by 0 bases, the J end by 2 bases, with 11 bases between. The germline V gene encodes CDR1 SGDLS and CDR2 YYNGEE. In DNA, the CDR3 is TGTGCCAGCAGCGTAGAGGGCAGTACCAACTATGGCTACACCTTC. It yields the protein CASSVEGSTNYGYTF.